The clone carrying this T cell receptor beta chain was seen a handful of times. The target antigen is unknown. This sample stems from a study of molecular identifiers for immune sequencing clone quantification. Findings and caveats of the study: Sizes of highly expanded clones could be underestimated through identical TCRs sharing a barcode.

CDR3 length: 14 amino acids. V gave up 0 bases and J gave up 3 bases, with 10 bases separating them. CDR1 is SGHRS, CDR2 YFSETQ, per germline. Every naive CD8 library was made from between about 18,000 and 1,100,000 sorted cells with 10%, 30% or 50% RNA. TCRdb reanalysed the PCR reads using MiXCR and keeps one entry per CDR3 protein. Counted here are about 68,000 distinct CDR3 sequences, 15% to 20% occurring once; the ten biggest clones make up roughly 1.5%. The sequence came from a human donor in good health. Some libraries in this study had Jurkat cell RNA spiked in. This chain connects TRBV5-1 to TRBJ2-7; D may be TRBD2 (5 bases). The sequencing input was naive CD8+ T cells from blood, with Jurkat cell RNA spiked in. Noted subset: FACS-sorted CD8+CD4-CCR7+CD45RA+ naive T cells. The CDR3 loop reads CASSLEPGNYEQYF. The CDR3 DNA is TGCGCCAGCAGCTTGGAACCGGGAAACTACGAGCAGTACTTC.